The clone carrying this T cell receptor beta chain was seen ten or more times. Its antigen is still unknown. The data belong to a study of T cells after yellow fever vaccination. Study results and caveats: Some clonotypes were seen in both the CD4 and the CD8 compartments. These made up a small share and likely arose from convergent recombination. Abundant contaminating clonotypes from the bulk population could appear in FACS-sorted repertoires.

TCRdb fed the 5' RACE reads into MiXCR, producing one record per CDR3 protein. The top ten hold under 50% of the sample, which has more than 80,000 distinct CDR3 sequences, 5.8% seen once. The CDR3 totals 13 residues. Germline CDR1 reads SGHTA; CDR2 reads FQGNSA. The V and J ends lost 3 bases and 4 bases respectively, with 10 bases between them. The input for sequencing was CD8+ T cells sorted from PBMCs, taken 10 days after the yellow fever booster vaccination. This sequence was found in a man younger than 30 who received the YFV17D yellow fever vaccine. The V gene is TRBV7-2, the J gene TRBJ2-7; the D is unclear. The CDR3 reads CASSFADRYEQYF. CDR3 bases: TGTGCCAGCAGCTTCGCGGATCGGTACGAGCAGTACTTC. Full variable domain (remainder filled in from reference TRBV7-2 and TRBJ2-7): GAGVSQSPSNKVTEKGKDVELRCDPISGHTALYWYRQSLGQGLEFLIYFQGNSAPDKSGLPSDRFSAERTGGSVSTLTIQRTQQEDSAVYLCASSFADRYEQYFGPGTRLTVT.